The rows below give T cell receptor beta chains drawn from one sample of a study of Graves' ophthalmopathy and Graves' hyperthyroidism. TCRdb fed the multiplex PCR reads into MiXCR, producing one record per CDR3 protein. The sample records 170,000 or so distinct CDR3 sequences, less than 45% being singletons. Sequenced input: peripheral blood. The receptors come from a woman aged 40 to 50 with Graves' ophthalmopathy. The CDR3 runs from the conserved cysteine through the conserved F or W. The D gene is left open where the match is weak. Only some rows state a clone size, as once, few, many or a class for expanded clones.

J | V | size | D | DNA | CDR3
TRBJ1-2 | TRBV6-5 | many | . | TGTGCCAGCAGTTACGTCGGGGGCCATGGCTACACCTTC | CASSYVGGHGYTF
TRBJ1-1 | TRBV28 | . | . | TGTGCCAGCAGACAGGGCGGTAGTACCACTGAAGCTTTCTTT | CASRQGGSTTEAFF
TRBJ2-2 | TRBV12-3/TRBV12-4 | . | . | TGTGCCAGCAGTCGGAAGCCGAACACCGGGGAGCTGTTTTTT | CASSRKPNTGELFF
TRBJ2-5 | TRBV10-1 | . | . | TGCGCCAGCAGTGATTACGGGAGTGGAGAGACCCAGTACTTC | CASSDYGSGETQYF
TRBJ2-2 | TRBV28 | many | . | TGTGCCAGCACCGGAGGATTTCCAGGGGAGCTGTTTTTT | CASTGGFPGELFF
TRBJ2-7 | TRBV30 | few | TRBD1 | TGTGCCTGGAGTGTACCCAGGGGGCGGTACGAGCAGTACTTC | CAWSVPRGRYEQYF
TRBJ1-1 | TRBV28 | few | . | TGTGCCAGCAGACAGACGGAAGCTTTCTTT | CASRQTEAFF
TRBJ2-7 | TRBV2 | once | TRBD2 | TGTGCCAGCAGTTTTGGCCAGCGGGGGAAATACGAGCAGTACTTC | CASSFGQRGKYEQYF
TRBJ2-7 | TRBV19 | many | . | TGTGCCAGTAGTAGGACGGCTCCCTACGAGCAGTACTTC | CASSRTAPYEQYF
TRBJ1-1 | TRBV27 | many | . | TGTGCCAGCAGCCGAGTTCTGGGACACCTAGAAGCTTTCTTT | CASSRVLGHLEAFF
TRBJ2-5 | TRBV5-5 | many | . | TGTGCCAGCAGCTTGGGCGCAGGGATAGAGACCCAGTACTTC | CASSLGAGIETQYF
TRBJ1-2 | TRBV19 | . | . | TGTGCCAGTACCCGGGGAGAGGGGTTTGGCTATGGCTACACCTTC | CASTRGEGFGYGYTF
TRBJ1-1 | TRBV2 | many | . | TGTGCCAGCAGGTTTGCAAGGGATCATTATTCTGAAGCTTTCTTT | CASRFARDHYSEAFF
TRBJ2-7 | TRBV29-1 | . | TRBD1 | TGCAGCGTTGAATACAGGGGGAGCTCCTACGAGCAGTACTTC | CSVEYRGSSYEQYF
TRBJ2-7 | TRBV27 | . | . | TGTGCCAGCTGTCCCAGCGCTCAGGCATCCTACGAGCAGTACTTC | CASCPSAQASYEQYF
TRBJ1-2 | TRBV6-2/TRBV6-3 | . | . | TGTGCCAGCTTGAAGACGGGGGCCGTCTATGGCTACACCTTC | CASLKTGAVYGYTF
TRBJ2-7 | TRBV7-2 | . | . | TGTGCCAGCAGCTTATTTGTAGGAAGGCCCTACGAGCAGTACTTC | CASSLFVGRPYEQYF
TRBJ1-2 | TRBV9 | many | . | TGTGCCAGCAGCGTAGGGGCAGGGGTATATGGCTATGGCTACACCTTC | CASSVGAGVYGYGYTF
TRBJ1-6 | TRBV28 | . | . | TGTGCCAGCAGTTTATCTTCTTCTCGGAGCTCCTATAATTCACCCCTCCACTTT | CASSLSSSRSSYNSPLHF
TRBJ1-5 | TRBV6-1 | . | . | TGTGCCAGCAGTGACAGGGTTGGGGATAGCAATCAGCCCCAGCATTTT | CASSDRVGDSNQPQHF
TRBJ1-1 | TRBV20-1 | . | . | TGCAGTGCTAGAGTAAGCAGCCACACTGAAGCTTTCTTT | CSARVSSHTEAFF
TRBJ2-2 | TRBV5-5 | few | . | TGTGCCAGCAGCCATGGGGCAGCGAACACCGGGGAGCTGTTTTTT | CASSHGAANTGELFF
TRBJ2-7 | TRBV12-3/TRBV12-4 | few | . | TGTGCCAGCAGTTTAGACGGGACAATGTACGAGCAGTACTTC | CASSLDGTMYEQYF
TRBJ1-6 | TRBV5-1 | few | TRBD1 | TGCGCCAGCAGCAATCCGACGTCCCGGGACAGGGAAGATTATAATTCACCCCTCCACTTT | CASSNPTSRDREDYNSPLHF
TRBJ1-5 | TRBV2 | . | TRBD1 | TGTGCCAGCAGTGCAGGGGGACGGGGTTATAGCAATCAGCCCCAGCATTTT | CASSAGGRGYSNQPQHF
TRBJ2-5 | TRBV28 | . | . | TGTGCCAGCAGTTTATCTAGCGCCTGGCAAGAGACCCAGTACTTC | CASSLSSAWQETQYF
TRBJ1-3 | TRBV29-1 | . | . | TGCAGCGCCTGGCAGGGAAACACCATATATTTT | CSAWQGNTIYF